The rows below give T cell receptor beta chains drawn from one sample of a study of regulatory T cells in long-lasting Graves disease. One entry per CDR3 protein results from TCRdb running MiXCR on the multiplex PCR reads. The sample records about 440,000 distinct CDR3 sequences, approximately 16% being singletons. These same records also appear under a second study, on T cells in Graves' hyperthyroidism and ophthalmopathy.

The sample was peripheral blood mononuclear cells (PBMCs), taken at new diagnosis, from a patient treated with antithyroid drugs. The receptors here all came from a woman in her twenties or thirties with Graves disease. The CDR3 runs from the conserved cysteine through the conserved F or W. Each record gives: D gene, clone size, V gene, J gene, CDR3 protein, CDR3 DNA. The D gene is left open where the match is weak. A row's size may be missing; if present it is once, few, many or a size class.

.	many	TRBV7-2	TRBJ2-5	CASSPERIQETQYF	TGTGCCAGCAGCCCCGAGCGGATACAAGAGACCCAGTACTTC
TRBD1	many	TRBV2	TRBJ1-2	CASSPGTGPYGYTF	TGTGCCAGCAGCCCAGGGACAGGGCCGTATGGCTACACCTTC
.	.	TRBV6-5	TRBJ1-5	CASSWGSGQPQHF	TGTGCCAGCAGTTGGGGGTCTGGTCAGCCCCAGCATTTT
TRBD2	many	TRBV6-1	TRBJ2-5	CASRGGSGETQYF	TGTGCCAGCAGGGGCGGGAGCGGGGAGACCCAGTACTTC
TRBD2	few	TRBV11-2	TRBJ2-1	CASSSGTRTSGKDNEQFF	TGTGCCAGCAGCTCGGGGACTAGGACTAGCGGGAAAGACAATGAGCAGTTCTTC
TRBD2	few	TRBV6-1	TRBJ2-5	CASTQTGTSGSKELKTQYF	TGTGCCAGCACCCAAACGGGGACTAGCGGGAGCAAAGAATTGAAGACCCAGTACTTC
.	few	TRBV2	TRBJ2-5	CAIWSPDQETQYF	TGTGCCATCTGGAGCCCAGATCAAGAGACCCAGTACTTC
.	many	TRBV6-5	TRBJ2-7	CASSYLFGASYEQYF	TGTGCCAGCAGTTACCTCTTCGGGGCCTCCTACGAGCAGTACTTC
.	.	TRBV20-1	TRBJ2-5	CSATGLVKDETQYF	TGCAGTGCTACCGGGCTAGTCAAGGATGAGACCCAGTACTTC
TRBD2	few	TRBV3-1	TRBJ2-7	CASKKAGESYELYF	TGTGCCAGCAAAAAAGCGGGAGAGTCGTACGAGCTGTACTTC
TRBD1	many	TRBV27	TRBJ2-7	CASSLGQGPYEQYF	TGTGCCAGCAGCTTAGGACAGGGTCCCTACGAGCAGTACTTC
.	many	TRBV6-5	TRBJ2-3	CASSYPEGADTQYF	TGTGCCAGCAGTTACCCGGAAGGGGCGGATACGCAGTATTTT
.	few	TRBV29-1	TRBJ1-2	CSVEVWGAPGRSYGYTF	TGCAGCGTTGAAGTTTGGGGGGCGCCGGGTCGGTCCTATGGCTACACCTTC
.	many	TRBV28	TRBJ2-1	CASKNFLKREEQFF	TGTGCCAGCAAGAATTTCCTGAAACGTGAGGAGCAGTTCTTC
.	many	TRBV30	TRBJ1-1	CAWRRRGDTEAFF	TGTGCCTGGAGGCGTAGGGGGGACACTGAAGCTTTCTTT
TRBD2	many	TRBV2	TRBJ2-7	CASRGTSGSSYEQYF	TGTGCCAGCAGGGGGACTAGCGGGAGCTCCTACGAGCAGTACTTC
TRBD2	.	TRBV5-1	TRBJ2-3	CASSLSRTSGLDTQYF	TGCGCCAGCAGCTTGTCCCGGACTAGCGGGTTAGATACGCAGTATTTT
.	many	TRBV11-2	TRBJ2-3	CASSLPRVWDTQYF	TGTGCCAGCAGCTTACCGCGGGTTTGGGATACGCAGTATTTT
.	.	TRBV7-7	TRBJ2-5	CASSSGARQETQYF	TGTGCTAGCAGCTCGGGAGCCCGCCAAGAGACCCAGTACTTC
TRBD1	many	TRBV28	TRBJ1-1	CASSLRVGTGNTEAFF	TGTGCCAGCAGCCTAAGGGTGGGGACAGGGAACACTGAAGCTTTCTTT
.	few	TRBV2	TRBJ1-2	CASSGGDGGLGYTF	TGTGCCAGCAGTGGGGGGGACGGGGGGCTTGGCTACACCTTC
.	many	TRBV12-3/TRBV12-4	TRBJ1-3	CASSFTGNTIYF	TGTGCCAGCAGCTTTACGGGAAACACCATATATTTT
.	few	TRBV15	TRBJ2-5	CATSRVAYQETQYF	TGTGCCACCAGCAGAGTTGCCTATCAAGAGACCCAGTACTTC
.	.	TRBV12-3/TRBV12-4	TRBJ2-1	CASSYIESTYNEQFF	TGTGCCAGCAGTTACATAGAATCCACATACAATGAGCAGTTCTTC
TRBD2	many	TRBV28	TRBJ2-1	CASSFAGALYNEQFF	TGTGCCAGCAGTTTTGCGGGAGCGTTGTACAATGAGCAGTTCTTC
.	many	TRBV28	TRBJ2-1	CASSLRTTDEQFF	TGTGCCAGCAGTTTACGGACTACTGATGAGCAGTTCTTC
TRBD2	many	TRBV27	TRBJ2-2	CASSISGRFTGELFF	TGTGCCAGCAGTATCAGCGGGAGATTCACCGGGGAGCTGTTTTTT
TRBD2	.	TRBV20-1	TRBJ2-3	CSARFSGTSGFLSTQYF	TGCAGTGCTAGATTCTCCGGGACTAGCGGGTTTTTAAGTACGCAGTATTTT
.	.	TRBV6-1	TRBJ1-1	CASSRGQLEAFF	TGTGCCAGCAGCCGCGGACAGCTTGAAGCTTTCTTT
.	.	TRBV4-1	TRBJ2-1	CASSQDMSSYNEQFF	TGCGCCAGCAGCCAAGATATGAGCTCCTACAATGAGCAGTTCTTC
.	.	TRBV6-1	TRBJ2-2	CASSPSFTGELFF	TGTGCCAGCAGCCCGAGTTTTACCGGGGAGCTGTTTTTT
TRBD2	many	TRBV20-1	TRBJ2-5	CSARATYTTGTSGIPETQYF	TGCAGTGCTAGAGCTACCTATACGACCGGGACTAGCGGGATTCCAGAGACCCAGTACTTC
TRBD2	many	TRBV20-1	TRBJ2-7	CSARDPWRGRLAGDPREQYF	TGCAGTGCTAGAGATCCTTGGAGGGGGCGACTAGCGGGAGACCCCCGCGAGCAGTACTTC
.	many	TRBV3-1	TRBJ1-2	CASSLRGDEGGYTF	TGTGCCAGCAGCCTCAGGGGTGACGAGGGAGGCTACACCTTC
.	many	TRBV20-1	TRBJ1-6	CSAKGGAGSPLHF	TGCAGTGCTAAGGGGGGGGCAGGTTCACCCCTCCACTTT
.	.	TRBV12-5	TRBJ1-1	CASGSWPTNTEAFF	TGTGCTAGTGGTTCGTGGCCGACGAACACTGAAGCTTTCTTT
TRBD2	.	TRBV4-3	TRBJ2-1	CASSLGTDPGGWQFF	TGCGCCAGCAGCCTGGGGACGGATCCCGGGGGGTGGCAGTTCTTC
TRBD2	few	TRBV15	TRBJ2-5	CATSRMVAGGGETQYF	TGTGCCACCAGCAGGATGGTAGCGGGAGGAGGGGAGACCCAGTACTTC
.	once	TRBV13	TRBJ2-2	CASTPRGATNTGELFF	TGTGCCAGCACCCCAAGAGGCGCTACGAACACCGGGGAGCTGTTTTTT
.	many	TRBV6-1	TRBJ1-1	CASSPAGGAEAFF	TGTGCCAGCTCCCCCGCTGGGGGAGCTGAAGCTTTCTTT
.	.	TRBV7-6	TRBJ2-7	CASSLGGWGTAEQYF	TGTGCCAGCAGCTTAGGAGGGTGGGGGACCGCCGAGCAGTACTTC
.	many	TRBV27	TRBJ1-3	CASRPGAGNTIYF	TGTGCCAGCAGGCCAGGGGCTGGAAACACCATATATTTT
.	many	TRBV2	TRBJ2-6	CASSPPSRDNAGANVLTF	TGTGCCAGCAGTCCACCGTCCCGGGACAATGCCGGGGCCAACGTCCTGACTTTC
.	many	TRBV7-2	TRBJ1-5	CASSRGNRDQPQHF	TGTGCCAGCAGCAGGGGGAACCGAGATCAGCCCCAGCATTTT
.	many	TRBV27	TRBJ2-5	CASSQRDQGTQETQYF	TGTGCCAGCAGCCAGCGGGATCAGGGGACCCAAGAGACCCAGTACTTC
.	many	TRBV3-1	TRBJ2-1	CASSQGTSSGDSYNEQFF	TGTGCCAGCAGCCAAGGCACTAGCTCGGGGGACTCCTACAATGAGCAGTTCTTC